This TCR beta chain was identified during a study of blood T cell repertoires in COVID-19. Repertoires were generated with immunoSEQ multiplex PCR, while TCRdb's copy carries only in-frame clones and drops some. Of about 39,000 clones in the sample, roughly 94% were seen once. This clone was seen once. V gave up 8 bases and J gave up 4 bases; unmatched junction bases: 7. Per the germline V gene, CDR1 is WSHSY and CDR2 is SAAADI. This CDR3 has 13 residues. The gene calls are TRBV10-2 and TRBJ2-7; 8 bases match TRBD2. Source material: peripheral blood. The source is a human donor with active COVID-19. The donor label of this sample is uncertain. The CDR3 DNA follows: TGCGCCAGCTCGACTAGCGATGCTTACGAGCAGTACTTC. Translation gives CASSTSDAYEQYF.